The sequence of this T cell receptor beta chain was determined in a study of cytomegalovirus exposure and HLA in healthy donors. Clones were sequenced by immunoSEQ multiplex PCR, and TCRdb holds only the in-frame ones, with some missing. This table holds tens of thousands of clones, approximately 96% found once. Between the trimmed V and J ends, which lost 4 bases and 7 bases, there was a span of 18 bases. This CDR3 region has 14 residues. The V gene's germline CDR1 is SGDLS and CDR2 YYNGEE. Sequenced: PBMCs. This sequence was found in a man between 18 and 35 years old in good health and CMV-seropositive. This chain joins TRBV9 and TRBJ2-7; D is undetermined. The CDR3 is CASSPGPVQREQYF. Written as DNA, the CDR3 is TGTGCCAGCAGCCCGGGTCCGGTCCAGAGGGAGCAGTACTTC.